The 4 T cell receptor beta chains reported below all come from one sample, sequenced in a study of patients and donors after allogeneic stem cell transplantation. TCRdb used MiXCR to reprocess the RT-PCR reads, holding one entry per CDR3 protein. The table lists around 160,000 distinct CDR3 sequences, 25% to 35% of them singletons. Material for sequencing was blood, either unsorted or a sorted T cell fraction (not recorded which). The receptors were gathered from a human donor who was either an allogeneic HSCT recipient or a stem cell or donor lymphocyte infusion donor (not recorded which). It is not recorded whose cells these are; they may come from a transplant donor.

The V call is TRBV10-3, the J call TRBJ1-5; the D gene is possibly TRBD1 (6 bases). The CDR3 extends over 14 amino acids. V lost 4 bases and J lost 0, with 7 bases in between. Germline CDR1 and CDR2: ENHRY and SYGVKD. CDR3 nucleotides: TGTGCCATCAGTGGGGACATTAGCAATCAGCCCCAGCATTTT. Translation gives CAISGDISNQPQHF.

At least ten counts were recorded for this clonotype. The genes are TRBV15 and TRBJ1-2; D remains unclear. V lost 1 base to trimming and J lost 8 bases, with 11 bases between them. Germline CDR1 reads LNHNV; CDR2 reads YYDKDF (reference sequence). The CDR3 length is 13 residues. The CDR3 protein is CATSRVTYEGYTF. The CDR3 region has the DNA TGTGCCACCAGCAGAGTAACATACGAAGGCTACACCTTC.

The rearrangement uses TRBV10-3 and TRBJ2-2; D ambiguous. Per germline, CDR1 ENHRY and CDR2 SYGVKD. V shed 1 base and J shed 0 bases, with 6 bases lying between them. The CDR3 is 15 residues long. CDR3 protein: CAISEFAANTGELFF. CDR3 in DNA: TGTGCCATCAGTGAGTTCGCCGCGAACACCGGGGAGCTGTTTTTT.

This clonotype was seen a few times. The rearrangement uses TRBV5-5 and TRBJ2-1; D gene unclear. V shed 0 bases and J shed 4 bases, with 5 bases lying between them. Looked up from germline, CDR1 is SGHKS and CDR2 is YYEKEE (reference sequence). The CDR3 loop spans 13 amino acids. CDR3 bases: TGTGCCAGCAGCTTGGACGTATACAATGAGCAGTTCTTC. It encodes CASSLDVYNEQFF.